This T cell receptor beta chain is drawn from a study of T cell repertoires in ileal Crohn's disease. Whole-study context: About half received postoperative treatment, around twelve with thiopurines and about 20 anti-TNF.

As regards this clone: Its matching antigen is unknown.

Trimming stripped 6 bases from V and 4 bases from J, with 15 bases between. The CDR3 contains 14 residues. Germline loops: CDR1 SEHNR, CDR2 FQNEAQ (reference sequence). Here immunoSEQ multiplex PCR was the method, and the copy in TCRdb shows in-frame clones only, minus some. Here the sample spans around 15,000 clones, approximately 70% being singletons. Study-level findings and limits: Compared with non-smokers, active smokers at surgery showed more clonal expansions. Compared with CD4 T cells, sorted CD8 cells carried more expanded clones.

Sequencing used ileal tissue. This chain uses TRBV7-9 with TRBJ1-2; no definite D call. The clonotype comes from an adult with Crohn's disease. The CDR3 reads CASSHATAVYGYTF. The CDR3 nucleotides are TGTGCCAGCAGTCACGCCACAGCCGTCTATGGCTACACCTTC.